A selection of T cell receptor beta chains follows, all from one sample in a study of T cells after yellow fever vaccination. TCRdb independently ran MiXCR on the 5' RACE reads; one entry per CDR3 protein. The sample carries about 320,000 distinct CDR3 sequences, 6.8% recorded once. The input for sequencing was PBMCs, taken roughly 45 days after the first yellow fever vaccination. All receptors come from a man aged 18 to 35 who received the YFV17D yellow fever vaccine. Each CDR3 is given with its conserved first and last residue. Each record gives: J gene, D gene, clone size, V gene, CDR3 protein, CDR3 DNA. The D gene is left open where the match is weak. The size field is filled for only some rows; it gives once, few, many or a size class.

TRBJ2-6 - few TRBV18 CASSPPNLAGLGANVLTF TGTGCCAGCTCACCCCCGAATCTTGCTGGGCTTGGGGCCAACGTCCTGACTTTC
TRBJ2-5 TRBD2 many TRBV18 CASSPIRGGQETQYF TGTGCCAGCTCACCAATCCGGGGGGGCCAAGAGACCCAGTACTTC
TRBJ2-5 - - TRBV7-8 CASSDQSLEGETQYF TGTGCCAGCAGCGACCAGAGCCTAGAGGGGGAGACCCAGTACTTC
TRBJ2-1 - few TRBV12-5 CASGSEDRTYNEQFF TGTGCTAGTGGTTCGGAGGACAGAACCTACAATGAGCAGTTCTTC
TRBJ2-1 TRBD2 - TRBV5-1 CASSLASSGTIRDNEQFF TGCGCCAGCAGCTTGGCCAGCTCCGGGACTATAAGGGACAATGAGCAGTTCTTC
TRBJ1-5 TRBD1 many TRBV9 CASSVGAGGQPQHF TGTGCCAGCAGCGTAGGGGCAGGGGGTCAGCCCCAGCATTTT
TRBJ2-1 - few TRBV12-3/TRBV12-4 CASSPGGGGSYNEQFF TGTGCCAGCAGTCCGGGGGGAGGGGGATCCTACAATGAGCAGTTCTTC
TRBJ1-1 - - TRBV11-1 CASSLGLIKGTPRRNTEAFF TGTGCCAGCAGCTTAGGGCTCATCAAGGGGACACCTAGAAGGAACACTGAAGCTTTCTTT
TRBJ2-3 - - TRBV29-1 CSVEGLARTDTQYF TGCAGCGTTGAAGGCCTAGCGCGGACAGATACGCAGTATTTT
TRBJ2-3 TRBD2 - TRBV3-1 CASSRLSGGNTDTQYF TGTGCCAGCAGCCGACTTAGCGGGGGGAACACAGATACGCAGTATTTT
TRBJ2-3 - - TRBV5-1 CASSLVAGTDTDTQYF TGCGCCAGCAGCTTGGTAGCCGGGACGGACACAGATACGCAGTATTTT
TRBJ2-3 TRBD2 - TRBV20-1 CSANRASGGPADTQYF TGCAGTGCTAACAGGGCTAGCGGGGGTCCGGCAGATACGCAGTATTTT
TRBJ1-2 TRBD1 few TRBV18 CASSPGTGPNYGYTF TGTGCCAGCTCACCAGGGACAGGCCCTAACTATGGCTACACCTTC
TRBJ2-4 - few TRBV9 CASSGDNLAKNIQYF TGTGCCAGCAGCGGAGATAACCTAGCCAAAAACATTCAGTACTTC
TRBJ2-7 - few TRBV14 CASSQEPGISSANYEQYF TGTGCCAGCAGCCAAGAACCGGGAATCAGTTCAGCCAATTACGAGCAGTACTTC
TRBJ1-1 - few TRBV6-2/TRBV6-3 CASIPRGSAGRDTEAFF TGTGCCAGCATCCCACGGGGGAGCGCGGGAAGAGACACTGAAGCTTTCTTT
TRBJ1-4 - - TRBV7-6 CASSLTTRWNSEKLFF TGTGCCAGCAGCTTAACGACTAGGTGGAATAGTGAAAAACTGTTTTTT
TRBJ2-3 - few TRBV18 CASSPRPYLLDGTDTQYF TGTGCCAGCTCACCTAGACCGTACCTACTAGACGGCACAGATACGCAGTATTTT
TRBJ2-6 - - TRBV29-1 CSVPGANVLTF TGCAGCGTTCCTGGGGCCAACGTCCTGACTTTC
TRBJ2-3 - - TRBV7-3 CASSLRRGEDTQYF TGTGCCAGCAGCTTAAGGCGGGGAGAAGATACGCAGTATTTT
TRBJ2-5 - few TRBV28 CASSLAVRGTETQYF TGTGCCAGCAGTTTGGCGGTGAGAGGGACAGAGACCCAGTACTTC
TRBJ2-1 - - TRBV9 CASSVDSGSVFNEQFF TGTGCCAGCAGCGTAGATTCCGGGTCAGTTTTCAATGAGCAGTTCTTC
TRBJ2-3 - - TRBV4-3 CASSHRRWGATDTQYF TGCGCCAGCAGTCATCGGAGGTGGGGGGCCACAGATACGCAGTATTTT
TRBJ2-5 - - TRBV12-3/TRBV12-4 CASTETEETQYF TGTGCCAGCACCGAGACTGAAGAGACCCAGTACTTC
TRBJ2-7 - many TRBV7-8 CASSFREFPYEQYF TGTGCCAGCAGCTTCAGGGAGTTCCCCTACGAGCAGTACTTC
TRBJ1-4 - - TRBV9 CASTLGGDSEKLFF TGTGCCAGCACCCTAGGGGGGGATTCCGAAAAACTGTTTTTT
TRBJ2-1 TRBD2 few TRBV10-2 CASSGIAGETYNEQFF TGCGCCAGCAGTGGGATAGCGGGGGAGACCTACAATGAGCAGTTCTTC
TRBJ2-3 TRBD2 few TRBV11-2 CASSFPTSGAYESTDTQYF TGTGCCAGCAGCTTCCCCACTAGCGGGGCGTATGAGAGCACAGATACGCAGTATTTT
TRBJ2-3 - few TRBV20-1 CSAIPTDTQYF TGCAGTGCTATACCCACAGATACGCAGTATTTT
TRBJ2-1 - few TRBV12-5 CASGLVHLGANEQFF TGTGCTAGTGGTTTGGTACATCTGGGGGCAAATGAGCAGTTCTTC
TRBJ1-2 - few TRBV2 CASSSEARYYGYTF TGTGCCAGCAGTAGCGAAGCGAGATACTATGGCTACACCTTC
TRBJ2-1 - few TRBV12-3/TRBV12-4 CASSFEWDEQFF TGTGCCAGCAGTTTTGAGTGGGATGAGCAGTTCTTC
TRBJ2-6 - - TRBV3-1 CASSPRTVWSSGANVLTF TGTGCCAGCAGCCCACGGACAGTCTGGAGCTCCGGGGCCAACGTCCTGACTTTC
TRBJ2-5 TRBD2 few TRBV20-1 CSARTAGDPQETQYF TGCAGTGCTAGGACCGCGGGGGACCCACAAGAGACCCAGTACTTC
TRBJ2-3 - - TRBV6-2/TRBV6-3 CASSYPPGLISTDTQYF TGTGCCAGCAGTTACCCACCCGGACTAATTAGCACAGATACGCAGTATTTT
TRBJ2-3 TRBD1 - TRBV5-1 CASSWDGQATDTQYF TGCGCCAGCAGCTGGGACGGACAGGCCACAGATACGCAGTATTTT
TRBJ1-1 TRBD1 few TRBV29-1 CSGKDRGEAFF TGCAGCGGGAAGGACAGGGGGGAAGCTTTCTTT
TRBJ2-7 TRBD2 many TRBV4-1 CASSRPSGAYEQYF TGCGCCAGCAGCCGCCCTAGCGGGGCATACGAGCAGTACTTC
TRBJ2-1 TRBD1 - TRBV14 CASSSWDRGQGEQFF TGTGCCAGCAGCTCCTGGGACAGGGGGCAGGGTGAGCAGTTCTTC
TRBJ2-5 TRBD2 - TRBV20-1 CSATTSQTQYF TGCAGTGCAACGACTAGCCAGACCCAGTACTTC
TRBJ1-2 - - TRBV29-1 CSVVLSGDYGYTF TGCAGCGTTGTTCTCTCGGGTGACTATGGCTACACCTTC
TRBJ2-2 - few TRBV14 CASSLTLLHENTGELFF TGTGCCAGCAGTCTTACTCTACTCCATGAAAACACCGGGGAGCTGTTTTTT
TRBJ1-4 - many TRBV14 CASSQDWIKLFF TGTGCCAGCAGCCAAGATTGGATAAAACTGTTTTTT
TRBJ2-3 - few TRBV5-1 CASSLGGQLFPSDTQYF TGCGCCAGCAGCTTGGGCGGACAGCTCTTTCCCTCAGATACGCAGTATTTT
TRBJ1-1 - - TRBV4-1 CASSQVPLNTEAFF TGCGCCAGCAGCCAAGTTCCCTTGAACACTGAAGCTTTCTTT
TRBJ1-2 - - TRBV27 CASSPRTDRGYGYTF TGTGCCAGCAGTCCCCGGACGGACCGAGGCTATGGCTACACCTTC
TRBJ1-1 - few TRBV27 CASSPLKGFDGTEAFF TGTGCCAGCAGCCCGTTAAAAGGGTTTGACGGCACTGAAGCTTTCTTT
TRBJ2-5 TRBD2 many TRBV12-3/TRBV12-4 CASSPSGGYQETQYF TGTGCCAGCAGTCCTAGCGGGGGGTACCAAGAGACCCAGTACTTC
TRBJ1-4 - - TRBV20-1 CSAAQTGGVEKLFF TGCAGTGCTGCTCAGACCGGGGGGGTTGAAAAACTGTTTTTT
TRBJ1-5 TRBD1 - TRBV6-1 CASSSPGTGSQPQHF TGTGCCAGCAGCAGCCCGGGGACAGGGAGTCAGCCCCAGCATTTT
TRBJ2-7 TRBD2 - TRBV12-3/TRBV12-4 CASSWARGGLTWIRDYEQYF TGTGCCAGCAGTTGGGCCCGCGGGGGGCTGACGTGGATTAGGGACTACGAGCAGTACTTC
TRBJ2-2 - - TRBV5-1 CASSLRVRGAGTGELFF TGCGCCAGCAGCTTGCGAGTGCGTGGGGCCGGCACCGGGGAGCTGTTTTTT
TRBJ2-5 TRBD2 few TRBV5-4 CASSLRGGDVETQYF TGTGCCAGCAGCCTGCGGGGGGGCGATGTGGAGACCCAGTACTTC
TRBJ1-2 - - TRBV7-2 CASSLASHYGYTF TGTGCCAGCAGCTTAGCCAGTCACTATGGCTACACCTTC
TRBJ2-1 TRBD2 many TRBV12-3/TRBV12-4 CASASGGIGEQFF TGTGCCAGCGCCAGCGGGGGGATCGGGGAGCAGTTCTTC
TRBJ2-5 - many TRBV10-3 CAISDRVQTQYF TGTGCCATCAGTGACAGGGTTCAGACCCAGTACTTC
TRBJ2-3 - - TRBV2 CASSEILSGPQYF TGTGCCAGCAGTGAAATTCTTAGCGGCCCGCAGTATTTT
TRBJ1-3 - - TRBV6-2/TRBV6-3 CASSYSIQVAALTGNTIYF TGTGCCAGCAGTTACTCGATACAGGTCGCGGCCCTCACTGGAAACACCATATATTTT
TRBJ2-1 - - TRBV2 CASSESRVTSNEQFF TGTGCCAGCAGTGAATCCCGGGTCACGTCGAATGAGCAGTTCTTC